Below, one T cell receptor (beta chain) is given with its context. Read coverage stops 3 residues before the CDR3 terminus; the germline J gene supplies the remainder. V was trimmed by 5 bases and J by 4 bases, leaving 18 bases between them. The germline gives CDR1 DFQATT, CDR2 SNEGSKA (reference sequence). CDR3 length: 14 residues. The data derive from a study of T cells in women clearing cervical HPV infection. This table comes from immunoSEQ multiplex PCR, and its TCRdb copy is limited to in-frame clones, with some not included. The sample table sets out approximately 33,000 clones. The TCR comes from a woman between 18 and 70 years old with a cervical HPV16 infection that either progressed to CIN3+ or cleared (not recorded which). The sample taken for sequencing was blood buffy coat. The chain recombines TRBV20-1 with TRBJ2-7; D ambiguous. The sequenced part of the CDR3 DNA is TGCAGTGCTGCCTCTAGGAGAAGAACGTACGAG. It codes for CSAASRRRTYE. The CDR3 reads in full as CSAASRRRTYEQYF.